This T cell receptor (beta chain) originates from a study of human T cells and chemical hapten exposure. In TCRdb, the RACE reads were re-called with MiXCR into one record per CDR3 protein. The table shows 150,000 to 200,000 distinct CDR3 sequences, with about 31% occurring only once. Trimming cost V 10 bases and J 5 bases, with 10 bases left between them. The CDR3 consists of 12 residues. Germline CDR1 KGHDR, CDR2 SFDVKD. Stated time point: pre-sensitization, week 0. As to treatment: therapeutic diphenylcyclopropenone sensitization with weekly scalp DPC. Sequencing was performed on whole blood, taken in connection with sensitization to the hapten diphenylcyclopropenone (DPC). The rearrangement uses TRBV24-1 and TRBJ2-2; D unresolved. The TCR comes from a woman younger than 45 with alopecia areata. Some clones in this sample may be carry-over from other donors' samples. This CDR3 reads CATDGPTGELFF. In DNA, the CDR3 is TGTGCCACGGACGGACCAACCGGGGAGCTGTTTTTT.